Here is one T cell receptor beta chain with its context. The antigen remains unidentified. Clones were sequenced by immunoSEQ multiplex PCR, and TCRdb holds only the in-frame ones, with some missing. Found here are 130,000 to 150,000 clones, approximately 90% of them singletons; the top ten hold under 2%. This CDR3 comprises 15 residues. CDR1 and CDR2 from the germline V gene are ENHRY and SYGVKD. Trimming took off 2 bases at V and 2 bases at J, with 10 bases between the two ends. These data belong to a study of T cell responses to AZD1222 COVID-19 vaccine. Study-wide background: Combined were second doses at about 4 or about 12 weeks.

Study conclusions and caveats: Seropositive status at baseline applied to only 5 to 7 AZD1222 recipients. Breadth and depth of Spike-specific TCRs rose after two AZD1222 doses.

The material sequenced was peripheral blood, taken on day 0 of AZD1222 vaccination. This chain links TRBV10-3 with TRBJ1-5; D ambiguous. The receptor's source is an adult in good health. CDR3: CAISETAKGNQPQHF. CDR3 DNA sequence: TGTGCCATCAGTGAGACGGCGAAGGGCAATCAGCCCCAGCATTTT.